This is a list of T cell receptor beta chains from one sample in a study of graft-versus-host responses after intestinal transplantation. For these receptors, no antigen is known. Data came from immunoSEQ multiplex PCR; TCRdb stores just in-frame clones and leaves some out. The sample includes tens of thousands of clones, approximately 84% of them seen just once. The sequencing used unstimulated CD4+ T cells sorted from spleen or lymph node cells, collected before transplant. The receptors here all came from a human donor who was the organ donor for an intestinal transplant. CDR3s include the opening cysteine and the closing phenylalanine or tryptophan. D genes are given only for firm matches. For some rows the clone size is stated as once, few or many, or as a class when expanded; others skip it.

J gene,D gene,V gene,clone size,CDR3 DNA,CDR3 protein
TRBJ1-1,-,TRBV5-1,-,TGCGCCAGCAGCCCCCGCGGCAGGACGAACACTGAAGCTTTCTTT,CASSPRGRTNTEAFF
TRBJ1-3,-,TRBV6-5,-,TGTGCCATAAAACAGGCCGCTTCTGGAAACACCATATATTTT,CAIKQAASGNTIYF
TRBJ2-6,-,TRBV6-6,-,TGTGCCAGCATGCGGGCTGGGGGGTCCGGGGCCAACGTCCTGACTTTC,CASMRAGGSGANVLTF
TRBJ2-7,TRBD1,TRBV4-1,-,TGCGCCAGCAGCCACGCTCCCTCCCTGAGACAGGGTTTGAGGCAGTACTTC,CASSHAPSLRQGLRQYF
TRBJ2-3,TRBD2,TRBV19,-,TGTGCCAGTAGTATGCCCGGGGGGTCAGATACGCAGTATTTT,CASSMPGGSDTQYF
TRBJ1-6,-,TRBV7-2,-,TGTGCCAGCAGCTTAGGGTATTCACCCCTCCACTTT,CASSLGYSPLHF
TRBJ2-7,TRBD2,TRBV7-9,-,TGTGCCAGCAGCTTTTATATGGGACTAGCGGGAGGTGGGTACGAGCAGTACTTC,CASSFYMGLAGGGYEQYF
TRBJ2-7,-,TRBV11-2,-,TGTGCCAGCAGCCCTCGACAGGTCGGGTCCTACGAGCAGTACTTC,CASSPRQVGSYEQYF
TRBJ2-5,-,TRBV7-9,-,TGTGCCAGCAGCTTATCGGGACCTCAAGAGACCCAGTACTTC,CASSLSGPQETQYF
TRBJ1-4,TRBD1,TRBV6-6,-,TGTGCCAGCAGTTACTCGACAGGGGAGGGTGAAAAACTGTTTTTT,CASSYSTGEGEKLFF
TRBJ1-5,-,TRBV27,-,TGTGCCAGCGTTTTCCGGGACAATAGCAATCAGCCCCAGCATTTT,CASVFRDNSNQPQHF
TRBJ2-5,TRBD2,TRBV2,few,TGTGCCAGCAGTGATTCTAGCGGGAGAGGAGAGACCCAGTACTTC,CASSDSSGRGETQYF
TRBJ2-1,TRBD2,TRBV7-9,-,TGTGCCAGCAGCTTAGTAAGCGGGAAGCGGGTTAATGAGCAGTTCTTC,CASSLVSGKRVNEQFF
TRBJ2-1,TRBD2,TRBV6-1,-,TGTGCCAGCAGTGGGACTAGCGGGAGGGCCTTTGAGCAGTTCTTC,CASSGTSGRAFEQFF
TRBJ2-3,TRBD1,TRBV19,-,TGTGCCAGTAGTATACAGGGGGCGATAAGGAATACGCAGTATTTT,CASSIQGAIRNTQYF
TRBJ2-7,TRBD1,TRBV18,-,TGTGCCAGCTCACCCCCTGACAGGGGACGCTACGAGCAGTACTTC,CASSPPDRGRYEQYF
TRBJ2-3,-,TRBV14,-,TGTGGACGGGTAGCGGCCCCGGGGGATACGCAGTATTTT,CGRVAAPGDTQYF
TRBJ2-2,-,TRBV7-8,-,TGTGCCAGCAGCTTTAGCGGTTCGAACACCGGGGAGCTGTTTTTT,CASSFSGSNTGELFF
TRBJ1-5,TRBD1,TRBV6-1,-,TGTGCCAGTGGAACCCAAGGGACAGGGAATCAGCCCCAGCATTTT,CASGTQGTGNQPQHF
TRBJ1-5,-,TRBV7-9,-,TGTGCCAGCAGCCCACGACAGACCGATCAGCCCCAGCATTTT,CASSPRQTDQPQHF
TRBJ2-7,TRBD2,TRBV10-2,-,TGCGCCAGCAGTGAGCTAGCGGGAACACTCTCCTACGAGCAGTACTTC,CASSELAGTLSYEQYF